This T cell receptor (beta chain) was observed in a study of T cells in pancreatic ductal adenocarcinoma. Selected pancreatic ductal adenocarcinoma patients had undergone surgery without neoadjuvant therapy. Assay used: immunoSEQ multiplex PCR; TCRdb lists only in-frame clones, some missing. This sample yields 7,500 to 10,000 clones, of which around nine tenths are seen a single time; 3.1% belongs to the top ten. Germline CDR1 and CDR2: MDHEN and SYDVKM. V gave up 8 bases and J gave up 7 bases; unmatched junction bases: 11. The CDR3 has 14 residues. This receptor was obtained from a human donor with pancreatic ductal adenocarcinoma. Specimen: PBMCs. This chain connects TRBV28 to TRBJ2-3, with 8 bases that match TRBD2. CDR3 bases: TGTGCCAGCGGTGCGGGGGGCTTGCAAAATACGCAGTATTTT. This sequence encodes CASGAGGLQNTQYF. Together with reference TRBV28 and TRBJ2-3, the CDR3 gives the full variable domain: DVKVTQSSRYLVKRTGEKVFLECVQDMDHENMFWYRQDPGLGLRLIYFSYDVKMKEKGDIPEGYSVSREKKERFSLILESASTNQTSMYLCASGAGGLQNTQYFGPGTRLTVL.